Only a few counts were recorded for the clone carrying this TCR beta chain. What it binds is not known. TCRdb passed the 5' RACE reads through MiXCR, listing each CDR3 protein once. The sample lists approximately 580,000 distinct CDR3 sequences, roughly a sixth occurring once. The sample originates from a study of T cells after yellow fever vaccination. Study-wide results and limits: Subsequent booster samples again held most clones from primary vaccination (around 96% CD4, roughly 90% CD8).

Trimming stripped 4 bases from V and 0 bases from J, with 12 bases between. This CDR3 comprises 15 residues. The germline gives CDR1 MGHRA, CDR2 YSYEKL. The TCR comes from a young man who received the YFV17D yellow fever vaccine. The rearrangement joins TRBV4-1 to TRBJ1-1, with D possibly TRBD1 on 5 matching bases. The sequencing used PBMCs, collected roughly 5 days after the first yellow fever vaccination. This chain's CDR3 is CASSRTGRVNTEAFF. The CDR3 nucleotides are TGCGCCAGCAGCCGAACAGGCAGAGTGAACACTGAAGCTTTCTTT.